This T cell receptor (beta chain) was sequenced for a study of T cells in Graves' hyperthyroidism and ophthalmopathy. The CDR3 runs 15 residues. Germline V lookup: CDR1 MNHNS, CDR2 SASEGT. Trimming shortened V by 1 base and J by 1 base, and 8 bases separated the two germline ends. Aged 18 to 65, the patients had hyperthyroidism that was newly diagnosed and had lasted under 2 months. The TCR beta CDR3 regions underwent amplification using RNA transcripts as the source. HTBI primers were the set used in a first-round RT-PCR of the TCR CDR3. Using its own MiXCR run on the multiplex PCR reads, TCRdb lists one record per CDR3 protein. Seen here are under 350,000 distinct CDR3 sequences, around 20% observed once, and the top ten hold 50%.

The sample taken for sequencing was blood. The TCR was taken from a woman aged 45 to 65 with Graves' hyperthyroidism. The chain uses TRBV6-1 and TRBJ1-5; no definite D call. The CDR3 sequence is CASSEGIRSNQPQHF. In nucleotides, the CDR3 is TGTGCCAGCAGTGAAGGAATACGGAGCAATCAGCCCCAGCATTTT.